This passage covers 3 T cell receptor beta chains from one sample sequenced in a study of T cell changes during pregnancy in multiple sclerosis. The assay was immunoSEQ multiplex PCR, and TCRdb's table has in-frame clones only and misses some. The data hold 45,000 to 60,000 clones, with roughly nine tenths observed a single time. This specimen was CD8+ T cells from peripheral blood mononuclear cells, taken in the second trimester of pregnancy. The source of these receptors is a female donor with multiple sclerosis, enrolled in a pregnancy study.

V usage is TRBV9 and J usage is TRBJ2-1; 9 bases are shared with TRBD2. With V trimmed by 0 bases and J by 1 base, 2 bases remained unmatched. CDR1 SGDLS and CDR2 YYNGEE come from the germline V gene. This CDR3 has 16 amino acids. The chain's CDR3 is CASSVGGRGSYNEQFF. CDR3 nucleotides: TGTGCCAGCAGCGTAGGCGGGAGGGGGTCCTACAATGAGCAGTTCTTC.

This clone was seen just once. The genes are TRBV27 and TRBJ1-6; D is unclear. CDR1 is MNHEY and CDR2 is SMNVEV in the germline V gene (reference sequence). This CDR3 contains 14 residues. V was pared by 2 bases and J by 4 bases, with 6 bases between. This chain's CDR3 is CASSLRTYNSPLHF. DNA of the CDR3: TGTGCCAGCAGTTTACGCACATATAATTCACCCCTCCACTTT.

This chain links TRBV27 with TRBJ2-3; the match to TRBD1 covers 10 bases. Germline assignment: CDR1 MNHEY and CDR2 SMNVEV (reference sequence). This CDR3 contains 16 residues. V lost 2 bases to trimming and J lost 4 bases; unmatched junction nucleotides: 6. CDR3 nucleotides: TGTGCCAGCAGTTTAATCGCGACAGGGGGCGCAGATACGCAGTATTTT. Protein sequence: CASSLIATGGADTQYF.